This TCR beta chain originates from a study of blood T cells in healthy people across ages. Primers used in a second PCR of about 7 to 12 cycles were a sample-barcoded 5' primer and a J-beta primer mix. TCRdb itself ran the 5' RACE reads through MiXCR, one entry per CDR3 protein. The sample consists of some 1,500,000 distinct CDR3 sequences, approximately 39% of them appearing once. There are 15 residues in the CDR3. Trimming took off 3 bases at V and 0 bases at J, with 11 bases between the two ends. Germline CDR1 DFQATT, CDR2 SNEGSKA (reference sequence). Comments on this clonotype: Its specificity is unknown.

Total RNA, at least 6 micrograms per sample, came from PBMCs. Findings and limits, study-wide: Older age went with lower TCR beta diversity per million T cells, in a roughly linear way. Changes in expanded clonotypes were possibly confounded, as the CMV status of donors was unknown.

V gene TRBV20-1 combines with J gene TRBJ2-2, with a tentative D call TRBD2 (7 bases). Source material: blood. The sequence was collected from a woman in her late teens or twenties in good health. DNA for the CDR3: TGCAGTGCTAGGGGGGGGGCCGCGAACACCGGGGAGCTGTTTTTT. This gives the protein CSARGGAANTGELFF.